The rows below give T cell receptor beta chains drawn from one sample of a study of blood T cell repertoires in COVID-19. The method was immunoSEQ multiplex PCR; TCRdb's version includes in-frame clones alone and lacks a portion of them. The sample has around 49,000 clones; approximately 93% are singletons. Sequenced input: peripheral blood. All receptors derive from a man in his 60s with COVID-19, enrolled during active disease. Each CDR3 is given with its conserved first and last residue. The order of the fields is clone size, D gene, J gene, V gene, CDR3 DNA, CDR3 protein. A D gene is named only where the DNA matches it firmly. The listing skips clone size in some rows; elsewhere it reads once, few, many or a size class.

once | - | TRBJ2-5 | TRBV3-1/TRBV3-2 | TGTGCCAGCAGCCACCCCTCCCTTGCAGGTCTTCCCACCCACGGAAAAGAGACCCAGTACTTC | CASSHPSLAGLPTHGKETQYF
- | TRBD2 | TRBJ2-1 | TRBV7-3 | TGTGCCAGCAGCTCCCTCGCGGGGGGGAACAATGAGCAGTTCTTC | CASSSLAGGNNEQFF
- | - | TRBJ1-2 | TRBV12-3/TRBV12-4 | TGTGCCAGCGGAGACGGTAACTATGGCTACACCTTC | CASGDGNYGYTF
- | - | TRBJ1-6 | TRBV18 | TGTGCCAGCTCACCACGGCAGGCCGGGGATTCACCCCTCCACTTT | CASSPRQAGDSPLHF
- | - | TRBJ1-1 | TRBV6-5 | TGTGCCAGCAGTTACGGTACCGGGACAACAAACACTGAAGCTTTCTTT | CASSYGTGTTNTEAFF
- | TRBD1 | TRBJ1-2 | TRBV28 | TGTGCCAGCAGTTCGACAGGGGGTGGCTACACCTTC | CASSSTGGGYTF
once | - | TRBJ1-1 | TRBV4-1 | TGCGCCAGCACCACGGGACACCTAAGAGGTGAAGCTTTCTTT | CASTTGHLRGEAFF
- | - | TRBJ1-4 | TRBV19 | TGTGCCAGTAGTATTTCCAGGGCTAATGAAAAACTGTTTTTT | CASSISRANEKLFF
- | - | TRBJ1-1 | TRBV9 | TGTGCCAGCAGCCCCTCTCGGGGGTGGGACACTGAAGCTTTCTTT | CASSPSRGWDTEAFF
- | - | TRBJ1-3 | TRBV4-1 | TGCGCCAGCAGCCAAGGCCTGGCCTCTGGAAACACCATATATTTT | CASSQGLASGNTIYF
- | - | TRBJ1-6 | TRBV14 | TGTGCCAGCAGCCAAGAAGGTCGTCAGGGGCGCCCCCTCTCCTATAATTCACCCCTCCACTTT | CASSQEGRQGRPLSYNSPLHF
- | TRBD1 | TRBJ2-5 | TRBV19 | TGTGCCAGTAGTCCTCGGACAGGTGTTTACCAAGAGACCCAGTACTTC | CASSPRTGVYQETQYF
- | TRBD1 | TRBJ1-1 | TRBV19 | TGTGCCAGTAGCTTACAGGGGGCTCTGTCTGAAGCTTTCTTT | CASSLQGALSEAFF
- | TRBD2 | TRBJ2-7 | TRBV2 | TGTGCCAGCAGCGAGGGACTAGCGGGAGTCAGGTTAAAGCAGTACTTC | CASSEGLAGVRLKQYF
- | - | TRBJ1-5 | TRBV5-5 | TGTGCCAGCAGCTTGGTCGTACAGGGAGGGCAGCCCCAGCATTTT | CASSLVVQGGQPQHF
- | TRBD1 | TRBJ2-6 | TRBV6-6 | TGTGCCAGCAGTACAGGGGCTGGGGCCAACGTCCTGACTTTC | CASSTGAGANVLTF
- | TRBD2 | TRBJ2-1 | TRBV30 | TGTGCCTGGAGACAGCCTGAATGGAGCGGGGGGGCTAAAAATGAGCAGTTCTTC | CAWRQPEWSGGAKNEQFF
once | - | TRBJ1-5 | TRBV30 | TGTGCCTGGAGTCTAGGGGGTAGCAATCAGCCCCAGCATTTT | CAWSLGGSNQPQHF
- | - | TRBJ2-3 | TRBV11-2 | TGTGCCAGCAGCCCTGATATCGGGCAGTATTTT | CASSPDIGQYF
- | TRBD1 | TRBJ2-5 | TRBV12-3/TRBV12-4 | TGTGCCAGCAGTTACACAGGGGAAGAGACCCAGTACTTC | CASSYTGEETQYF
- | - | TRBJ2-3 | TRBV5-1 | TGCGCCAGCAGCTTGGACTCCAAGCTGGATACGCAGTATTTT | CASSLDSKLDTQYF
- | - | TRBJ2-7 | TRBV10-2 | TGCGCCAGCAGTGAGTCCCCAGGGGACGAGCAGTACTTC | CASSESPGDEQYF
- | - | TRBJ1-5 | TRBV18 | TGTGCCAGCTCACCGGATGGGCCACCAATCCCCCAGCCCCAGCATTTT | CASSPDGPPIPQPQHF
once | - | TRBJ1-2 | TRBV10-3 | TGTGCCTGGGGGGTGGAGGGCTACACCTTC | CAWGVEGYTF
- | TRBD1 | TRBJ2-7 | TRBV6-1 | TGTGCCAGCAGACAACAGGGGGCAGGAGAGCAGTACTTC | CASRQQGAGEQYF
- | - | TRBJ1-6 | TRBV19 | TGTGCCAGTCGCAGGCTAGCGATGGGATTTAATTCACCCCTCCACTTT | CASRRLAMGFNSPLHF
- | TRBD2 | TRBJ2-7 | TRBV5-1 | TGCGCCAGCAGCCACGAGGTAGCGGGAGGGACCGAGCAGTACTTC | CASSHEVAGGTEQYF
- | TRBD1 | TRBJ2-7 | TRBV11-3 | TGTGCCAGCAGCTCGGGACAGGCGGTTAGTTTGGAGCAGTACTTC | CASSSGQAVSLEQYF
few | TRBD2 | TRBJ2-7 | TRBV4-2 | TGTGCCAGCAGCCAAGATCTCACTAGCGCCACCTACGAGCAGTACTTC | CASSQDLTSATYEQYF
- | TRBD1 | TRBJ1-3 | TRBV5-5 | TGTGCCAGCAGCTTGGTAGGGGGCATCTCTGGAAACACCATATATTTT | CASSLVGGISGNTIYF
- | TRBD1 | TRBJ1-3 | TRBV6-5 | TGTGCCAGCAGCTCCGGGACAGCCGGAAACACCATATATTTT | CASSSGTAGNTIYF
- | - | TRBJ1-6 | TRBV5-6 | TGTGCCAGCAGCTTGGTCGGTCCTCGCGATTCACCCCTCCACTTT | CASSLVGPRDSPLHF
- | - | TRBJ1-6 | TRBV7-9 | TGTGCCAGCATCTCAGCGAAAGCCCCCTATAATTCACCCCTCCACTTT | CASISAKAPYNSPLHF